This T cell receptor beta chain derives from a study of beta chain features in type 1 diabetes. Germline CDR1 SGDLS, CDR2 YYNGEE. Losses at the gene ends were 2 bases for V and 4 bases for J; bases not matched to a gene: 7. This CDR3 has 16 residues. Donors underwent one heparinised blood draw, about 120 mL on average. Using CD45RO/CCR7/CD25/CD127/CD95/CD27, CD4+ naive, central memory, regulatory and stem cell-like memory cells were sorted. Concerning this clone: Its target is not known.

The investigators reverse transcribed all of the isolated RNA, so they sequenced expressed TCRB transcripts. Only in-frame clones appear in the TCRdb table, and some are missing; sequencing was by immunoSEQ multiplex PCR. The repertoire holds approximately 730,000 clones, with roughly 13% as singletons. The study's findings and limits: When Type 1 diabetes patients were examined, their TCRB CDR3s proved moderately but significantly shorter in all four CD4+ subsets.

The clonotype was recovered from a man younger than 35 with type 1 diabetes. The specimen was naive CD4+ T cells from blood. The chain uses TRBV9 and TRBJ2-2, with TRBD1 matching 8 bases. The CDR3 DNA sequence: TGTGCCAGCAGCGTTCTTGGACAGGGTAGCACCGGGGAGCTGTTTTTT. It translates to CASSVLGQGSTGELFF.